This entry features one T cell receptor (beta chain) sequence. Time point given: pretreatment peripheral blood. The data derive from a study of PD-L1 blockade in urothelial cancer. Study as a whole: About 85% of the roughly 29 patients comprised males who had bladder-origin urothelial cancer.

Germline assignment: CDR1 MDHEN and CDR2 SYDVKM. This CDR3 contains 15 residues. V shed 6 bases and J 5 bases; nucleotides not matched to a gene: 8. Using immunoSEQ multiplex PCR, the repertoire was profiled, and TCRdb retains in-frame clones only, with some absent. The sample includes some 87,000 clones, 87% of them seen just once. V is TRBV28 and J is TRBJ2-5; 11 nucleotides line up with TRBD2. The sequence was collected from a man in his sixties with urothelial cancer. This material consisted of PBMCs, taken around atezolizumab (anti-PD-L1) treatment. CDR3 in DNA: TGTGCCAGCAGATCGGGGGCTAGCGGGAGGGAGACCCAGTACTTC. It is translated as CASRSGASGRETQYF.